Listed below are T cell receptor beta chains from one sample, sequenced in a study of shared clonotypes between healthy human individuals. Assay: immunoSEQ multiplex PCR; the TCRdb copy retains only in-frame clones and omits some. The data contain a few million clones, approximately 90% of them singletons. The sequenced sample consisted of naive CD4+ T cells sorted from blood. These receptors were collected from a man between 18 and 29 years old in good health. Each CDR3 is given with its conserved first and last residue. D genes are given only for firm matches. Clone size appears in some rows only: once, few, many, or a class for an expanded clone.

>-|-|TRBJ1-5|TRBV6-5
TGTGCCAGCAGTTACATGAGGGCGGATCAGCCCCAGCATTTT
CASSYMRADQPQHF
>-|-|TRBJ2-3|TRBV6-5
TGTGCCACGATCGCGAGGGTGGGGACAGATACGCAGTATTTT
CATIARVGTDTQYF
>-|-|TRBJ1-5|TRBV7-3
TGTGCCAGCGAAAATTCTTGGGAGTTTCAGCCCCAGCATTTT
CASENSWEFQPQHF
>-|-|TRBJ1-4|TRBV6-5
TGTGCCAGCAGTTACTCACATAATGAAAAACTGTTTTTT
CASSYSHNEKLFF
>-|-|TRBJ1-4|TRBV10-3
TGTGCCATCAGTGAGGGGGTCCTTAATGAAAAACTGTTTTTT
CAISEGVLNEKLFF
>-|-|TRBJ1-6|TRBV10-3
TGTGCCATCAGTGGCGGGGCGTCCTATAATTCACCCCTCCACTTT
CAISGGASYNSPLHF
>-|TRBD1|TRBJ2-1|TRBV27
TGTGCCAGCAGTCCCGGACAGGGGATAGTCTTGAGTGTTGAGCAGTTCTTC
CASSPGQGIVLSVEQFF
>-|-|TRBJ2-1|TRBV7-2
TGTGCCAGCAGCTTAGGGGGCTTCAATGAGCAGTTCTTC
CASSLGGFNEQFF
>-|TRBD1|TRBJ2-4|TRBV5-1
TGCGCCAGCAGCACCTGGACAGGGATGGGGCCTATGAACATTCAGTACTTC
CASSTWTGMGPMNIQYF
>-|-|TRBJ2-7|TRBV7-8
TGTGCCAGCAGCTTAGCGGGAGGTACCTACGAGCAGTACTTC
CASSLAGGTYEQYF
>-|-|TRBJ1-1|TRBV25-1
TGTGCCAGCAGTGAAGGAGGCGGATACACTGAAGCTTTCTTT
CASSEGGGYTEAFF
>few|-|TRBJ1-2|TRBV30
TGTGCCTGGAGTGAAGCGGGTTATGGCTACACCTTC
CAWSEAGYGYTF
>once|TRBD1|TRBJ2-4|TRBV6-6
TGTGCCAGCCATACGAGCCAGGGGGCGGCCAAAAACATTCAGTACTTC
CASHTSQGAAKNIQYF
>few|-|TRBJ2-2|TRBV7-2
TGTGCCAGCAGCTTAGGTCTTCTCACCGGGGAGCTGTTTTTT
CASSLGLLTGELFF
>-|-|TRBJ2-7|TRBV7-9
TGTGCCAGCAGCCCGGAAACCTACGAGCAGTACTTC
CASSPETYEQYF
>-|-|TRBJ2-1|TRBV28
TGTGCCAGCAGTTCTCCCTCGACTAGGATCCATGAGCAGTTCTTC
CASSSPSTRIHEQFF
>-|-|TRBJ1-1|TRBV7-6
TGTGCCAGCAGCAATGGGGGGGGCTTGAACACTGAAGCTTTCTTT
CASSNGGGLNTEAFF
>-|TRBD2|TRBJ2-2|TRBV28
TGTGCCAGCAGTCCGGGACTAACGAACACCGGGGAGCTGTTTTTT
CASSPGLTNTGELFF
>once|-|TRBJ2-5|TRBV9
TGTGCCAGCAGCGGGAGCCCCAGTCCCCAAGAGACCCAGTACTTC
CASSGSPSPQETQYF